The 28 T cell receptor beta chains reported below all come from one sample, sequenced in a study of CD8+ T cells in alopecia areata. Sequencing templates came from extracted RNA that was reverse transcribed into cDNA. The protocol was immunoSEQ multiplex PCR, while the TCRdb copy is restricted to in-frame clones and leaves out a portion. Among 160,000 or so clones listed, around 50% were seen once. Sample: CD8+ T cells sorted from blood, taken at week 0. These receptors were obtained from a human donor with alopecia areata.

In this sample, this clone turned up a few times. The V and J genes are TRBV11-2 and TRBJ1-6; TRBD1 might be the D (6 bases). Trimming shortened V by 4 bases and J by 9 bases, and 13 bases separated the two germline ends. This CDR3 contains 14 residues. Germline values: CDR1 SGHAT, CDR2 FQNNGV. CDR3 in amino acids: CASSSQSGASPLHF. CDR3 nucleotides: TGTGCCAGCAGCTCACAGTCGGGGGCTTCACCCCTCCACTTT.

V gene TRBV15 combines with J gene TRBJ1-5, with D unresolved. The CDR3 is 12 residues long. CDR1 and CDR2 from the germline V gene are LNHNV and YYDKDF (reference sequence). V lost 5 bases and J 1 base, leaving 3 bases between the germline ends. CDR3 amino acids: CATSQSNQPQHF. CDR3 nucleotide sequence: TGTGCCACCAGCCAGAGCAATCAGCCCCAGCATTTT.

As for this clone: In the same sample, other DNA sequences code for this CDR3. This chain uses TRBV10-2 with TRBJ1-5; D may be TRBD1 (5 bases). Deletions cut 0 bases from V and 1 base from J, with 10 bases between. The CDR3 has 16 residues. Germline V gene sequence: CDR1 WSHSY, CDR2 SAAADI. In nucleotides, the CDR3 is TGCGCCAGCAGTGAGTCACCAGGGAACAGCAATCAGCCCCAGCATTTT. Protein sequence: CASSESPGNSNQPQHF.

This clone was counted between two and nine times. This chain joins TRBV2 and TRBJ2-2; 11 bases line up with TRBD1. The J segment lost 4 bases and the V segment lost 6 bases, leaving 4 bases of the junction unmatched. The CDR3 contains 15 residues. Germline V gene sequence: CDR1 SNHLY, CDR2 FYNNEI. The chain's CDR3 is CASRPGQGGTGELFF. The CDR3 bases are TGTGCCAGCAGACCGGGACAGGGGGGCACCGGGGAGCTGTTTTTT.

In its sample, this clone was seen a few times. This chain connects TRBV27 to TRBJ1-2; tentative D call: TRBD1 (5 bases). This CDR3 has 14 amino acids. CDR1 and CDR2 from the germline V gene are MNHEY and SMNVEV (reference sequence). With 2 bases removed from V and 14 bases from J, the gap between germline ends came to 21 bases. CDR3 bases: TGTGCCAGCAGTTTAATTCAAGGGGAAGGTAGCCTGACCTTC. Translated: CASSLIQGEGSLTF.

The rearrangement uses TRBV20-1 and TRBJ2-1; unclear D gene. The CDR3 is made up of 10 amino acids. The V end was cut by 6 bases, the J end by 10 bases, with 10 bases between. CDR1 is DFQATT and CDR2 is SNEGSKA in the germline V gene (reference sequence). The CDR3 region is CSARSGEQFF. CDR3 sequence (DNA): TGCAGTGCCCGAAGTGGGGAGCAGTTCTTC.

V gene TRBV15 combines with J gene TRBJ1-1, with a weak D call TRBD1 (6 bases). The CDR3 is made up of 13 amino acids. Trimming cost V 7 bases and J 1 base, with 10 bases left between them. Germline loops: CDR1 LNHNV, CDR2 YYDKDF (reference sequence). CDR3 DNA: TGTGCCACCACCCAGGGGACGAACACTGAAGCTTTCTTT. It codes for CATTQGTNTEAFF.

This rearrangement joins TRBV29-1 to TRBJ1-1, with D perhaps matching TRBD1 (6 bases). This CDR3 region has 13 residues. Germline values: CDR1 SQVTM, CDR2 ANQGSEA. The V end lost 4 bases, the J end lost 5 bases, and 14 bases lay between the germline ends. Here the CDR3 reads CSVVAGVGTEAFF. The CDR3 DNA follows: TGCAGCGTTGTAGCAGGGGTCGGAACTGAAGCTTTCTTT.

The DNA of the CDR3 is TGTGCCAGCAGCCCTACTCGGAGGGGGGTAAAGGGCTACACCTTC. This codes for CASSPTRRGVKGYTF. This chain uses TRBV6-5 with TRBJ1-2; the D gene is possibly TRBD1 (6 bases). The CDR3 is 15 residues long. The germline V gene encodes CDR1 MNHEY and CDR2 SVGAGI. Trimming removed 6 bases from V and 8 bases from J, with 22 bases in between.

This clone was seen only a few times. The V gene is TRBV13, the J gene TRBJ1-2; 9 nucleotides align to TRBD1. The trim removed 0 bases at V and 4 bases at J, leaving 0 bases unmatched. CDR1 PRHDT and CDR2 FYEKMQ come from the germline V gene (reference sequence). The CDR3 is made up of 14 amino acids. The chain's CDR3 is CASSLGQGAYGYTF. The CDR3 nucleotides are TGTGCCAGCAGCTTAGGACAGGGGGCCTATGGCTACACCTTC.

About this clone itself: Other DNA sequences in the same sample also yield this CDR3. This sequence joins TRBV30 and TRBJ1-2; 9 bases are shared with TRBD1. This CDR3 has 13 residues. The V segment lost 1 base and the J segment 8 bases; nucleotides outside the gene matches: 5. Per the germline V gene, CDR1 is GTSNPN and CDR2 is SVGIG (reference sequence). CDR3 nucleotide sequence: TGTGCCTGGAGTGGCGGGACAGGGCACGGCTACACCTTC. Its protein product is CAWSGGTGHGYTF. Together with reference TRBV30 and TRBJ1-2, the CDR3 gives the full variable domain: SQTIHQWPATLVQPVGSPLSLECTVEGTSNPNLYWYRQAAGRGLQLLFYSVGIGQISSEVPQNLSASRPQDRQFILSSKKLLLSDSGFYLCAWSGGTGHGYTFGSGTRLTVV.

The chain couples TRBV4-3 to TRBJ1-1, with D tentatively TRBD1 (6 bases). V lost 0 bases, J lost 5 bases, and 10 bases lay in between. CDR1 is LGHNA, CDR2 YSLEER, per germline. The CDR3 consists of 14 residues. The CDR3 reads CASSQDRRGTEAFF. In DNA, the CDR3 is TGCGCCAGCAGCCAAGACCGCAGGGGAACTGAAGCTTTCTTT.

Only a few counts were recorded for this clone. The rearrangement joins TRBV29-1 to TRBJ2-3; maybe TRBD1 (6 bases). The CDR3 runs 14 residues. The germline V gene has CDR1 SQVTM and CDR2 ANQGSEA. Trimming shortened V by 5 bases and J by 0 bases, and 12 bases separated the two germline ends. CDR3 in DNA: TGCAGCGTTCTCGGGACAACTAGCACAGATACGCAGTATTTT. Its translation is CSVLGTTSTDTQYF.

This clone was counted a few times. The chain recombines TRBV27 with TRBJ2-7, with D tentatively TRBD1 (6 bases). Trimming removed 3 bases at V and 4 bases at J, with 13 bases between. Looked up from germline, CDR1 is MNHEY and CDR2 is SMNVEV (reference sequence). The length of the CDR3 is 14 residues. In nucleotides, the CDR3 is TGTGCCAGCAGTTTGCAAGGGGGTCGGTACGAGCAGTACTTC. It codes for CASSLQGGRYEQYF.

V and J are TRBV7-8 and TRBJ1-2, with D unclear. This CDR3 has 17 residues. The germline gives CDR1 SGHVS, CDR2 FQNEAQ. Trimming took off 1 base at V and 1 base at J, with 16 bases between the two ends. CDR3 DNA sequence: TGTGCCAGCAGCTTAGAGAGGCAACCCCAGATTAACTATGGCTACACCTTC. Amino acids: CASSLERQPQINYGYTF.

The gene calls are TRBV25-1 and TRBJ1-6, with no clear D. Trimming cost V 8 bases and J 7 bases, with 9 bases left between them. The CDR3 has 12 amino acids. Germline CDR1 reads MGHDK; CDR2 reads SYGVNS. The CDR3 nucleotides are TGTGCCAGCGCCGGAGGGAATTCACCCCTCCACTTT. This translates into CASAGGNSPLHF.

The J gene is TRBJ2-3, the V gene TRBV9; no definite D call. Per the germline V gene, CDR1 is SGDLS and CDR2 is YYNGEE. Trimming took off 0 bases at V and 0 bases at J, with 11 bases between the two ends. CDR3 size: 16 residues. DNA for the CDR3: TGTGCCAGCAGCGTAGGGACGGACCTCAGCACAGATACGCAGTATTTT. It specifies CASSVGTDLSTDTQYF. The variable domain in full, completed from reference TRBV9 and TRBJ2-3, reads DSGVTQTPKHLITATGQRVTLRCSPRSGDLSVYWYQQSLDQGLQFLIQYYNGEERAKGNILERFSAQQFPDLHSELNLSSLELGDSALYFCASSVGTDLSTDTQYFGPGTRLTVL.

For the CDR3, the DNA is TGTGCCAGCAGTCAGGACGATACGCAGTATTTT. This translates into CASSQDDTQYF. V gene TRBV6-5 combines with J gene TRBJ2-3; D is unresolved. Germline V gene sequence: CDR1 MNHEY, CDR2 SVGAGI. The CDR3 contains 11 residues. Trimming cost V 5 bases and J 6 bases, with 6 bases left between them.

The J gene is TRBJ2-7, the V gene TRBV4-3; 8 nucleotides match TRBD1. This CDR3 has 15 residues. The trim removed 4 bases at V and 0 bases at J, leaving 5 bases unmatched. Germline CDR1 reads LGHNA; CDR2 reads YSLEER. The CDR3, as DNA: TGCGCCAGCAGCCTAGGACAGGGAAGCTCCTACGAGCAGTACTTC. Translation: CASSLGQGSSYEQYF.

A single count supports this clone. This chain uses TRBV30 with TRBJ2-3; 9 nucleotides match TRBD2. Trimming at V came to 0 bases and at J to 5 bases, leaving 12 bases not matched to a gene. There are 17 residues in the CDR3. Germline-derived CDR1 and CDR2 are GTSNPN and SVGIG (reference sequence). The CDR3: CAWSVLAGGHYKDTQYF. CDR3 DNA sequence: TGTGCCTGGAGTGTACTCGCGGGGGGGCATTATAAAGATACGCAGTATTTT.

J is TRBJ2-2 and V is TRBV30, with a weak D call TRBD1 (7 bases). V lost 6 bases and J 4 bases, leaving 12 bases between the germline ends. CDR1 and CDR2 (germline): GTSNPN, SVGIG (reference sequence). This CDR3 contains 13 residues. The CDR3 protein is CACGQGGTGELFF. The CDR3 nucleotides read TGTGCCTGCGGGCAGGGGGGCACCGGGGAGCTGTTTTTT.

This clone was picked up a small number of times. The CDR3 spells CSVVGQGERVEQYF. CDR3 nucleotide sequence: TGCAGCGTTGTAGGACAGGGAGAAAGAGTCGAGCAGTACTTC. The chain employs TRBV29-1 and TRBJ2-7; 8 nucleotides align to TRBD1. Germline V lookup: CDR1 SQVTM, CDR2 ANQGSEA. The CDR3 spans 14 residues. Losses at the gene ends were 4 bases for V and 6 bases for J; bases not matched to a gene: 11.

The rearrangement uses TRBV5-6 and TRBJ2-7, with no clear D. The ends were cut back, 3 bases at V and 5 bases at J, with 15 bases in the middle. Germline V gene lookup returns CDR1 SGHDT and CDR2 YYEEEE. The CDR3 totals 14 residues. The CDR3 sequence: CASSSPGPPDEQYF. CDR3 in DNA: TGTGCCAGCAGCTCCCCCGGGCCCCCTGACGAGCAGTACTTC. Combining the CDR3 with reference TRBV5-6 and TRBJ2-7 gives the whole variable domain DAGVTQSPTHLIKTRGQQVTLRCSPKSGHDTVSWYQQALGQGPQFIFQYYEEEERQRGNFPDRFSGHQFPNYSSELNVNALLLGDSALYLCASSSPGPPDEQYFGPGTRLTVT.

The genes are TRBV5-1 and TRBJ2-7; 9 positions agree with TRBD1. Trimming took 4 bases from V and 4 from J; bases not matched to a gene: 6. CDR1 and CDR2 from the germline V gene are SGHRS and YFSETQ. The CDR3 is 14 residues long. DNA for the CDR3: TGCGCCAGCAGCGTAGGACAGGGGTCTTACGAGCAGTACTTC. Its translation is CASSVGQGSYEQYF.

The chain links TRBV18 to TRBJ2-7; D is possibly TRBD2 (7 bases). V was clipped by 0 bases and J by 5 bases, with 11 bases between them. There are 14 residues in the CDR3. CDR1 is KGHSH, CDR2 LQKENI, per germline. Here the CDR3 reads CASSPPGGGNEQYF. The CDR3 coding sequence is TGTGCCAGCTCACCACCGGGAGGGGGGAACGAGCAGTACTTC. The variable domain in full, with the rest retrieved from reference TRBV18 and TRBJ2-7, is NAGVMQNPRHLVRRRGQEARLRCSPMKGHSHVYWYRQLPEEGLKFMVYLQKENIIDESGMPKERFSAEFPKEGPSILRIQQVVRGDSAAYFCASSPPGGGNEQYFGPGTRLTVT.

The J gene is TRBJ1-1, the V gene TRBV7-9; the match to TRBD1 covers 7 bases. There are 15 residues in the CDR3. V was pared by 5 bases and J by 0 bases, with 6 bases of the junction left unmatched. CDR1 and CDR2 (germline): SEHNR, FQNEAQ (reference sequence). The CDR3 region is CASSQGGSLNTEAFF. The CDR3 DNA reads as TGTGCCAGCAGCCAGGGGGGGTCTTTGAACACTGAAGCTTTCTTT.

This clone was counted only a few times. The chain carries TRBV27 and TRBJ1-1; weak D call: TRBD1 (5 bases). This CDR3 contains 14 residues. The V and J ends lost 2 bases and 5 bases respectively, with 12 bases between them. From germline, CDR1 is MNHEY and CDR2 SMNVEV (reference sequence). The DNA for the CDR3 is TGTGCCAGCAGTTTAATGGGGGAGCATACTGAAGCTTTCTTT. Translation: CASSLMGEHTEAFF.

The chain employs TRBV15 and TRBJ2-7; D is unresolved. The CDR3 has 16 residues. Germline V CDR1 and CDR2: LNHNV, YYDKDF (reference sequence). V was pared by 0 bases and J by 0 bases, with 12 bases between. CDR3 residues: CATSREGSPYSYEQYF. DNA for the CDR3: TGTGCCACCAGCAGAGAGGGTAGCCCATACTCCTACGAGCAGTACTTC.